This T cell receptor beta chain was sequenced for a study of early T cells in non-severe SARS-CoV-2 infection. Study overall: Sequenced material consisted of bulk RNA (from unsorted whole blood), and chains were unpaired.

In its sample, this clonotype was seen a few times. The antigen is unknown. Unique molecular identifiers were affixed to single, distinct cDNA molecules. TCRdb processed the 5' RACE reads anew with MiXCR; each CDR3 protein has one entry. The table includes 86,000 or so distinct CDR3 sequences, around an eighth detected once. CDR1 and CDR2 from the germline V gene are ENHRY and SYGVKD. V dropped 11 bases and J dropped 4; count of bases not matched to a gene: 4. The length of the CDR3 is 12 residues. Study-wide points: Comparison of clonotypes with VDJdb favored anti-spike CD8 responses while missing private and CD4 specificities.

This chain connects TRBV10-3 to TRBJ2-3; 9 bases fit TRBD2. This TCR derives from an adult who was a healthcare worker with PCR-confirmed SARS-CoV-2 infection or an uninfected control (not recorded which). Input material: whole blood. The CDR3 coding sequence is TGTGCCTTAGCGGGGGAATCAGATACGCAGTATTTT. Protein: CALAGESDTQYF.